Each of the 29 T cell receptor beta chains below was sequenced from the same sample in a study of T cell repertoires in cytomegalovirus infection. Which antigens these TCRs recognize remains unknown. MiXCR, applied by TCRdb to the reads, yields one record per CDR3 protein. The table has 800,000 to 950,000 distinct CDR3 sequences, 30% to 35% seen once. The sequences come from cultured CD8+ T cells from PBMCs, collected from culture after CMV antigen stimulation. The receptors come from a human donor in good health (CMV status not recorded). Some clones in this sample may be carry-over from other donors' samples.

This clonotype was found a few times. CDR3 in DNA: TGTGCCAGCAGCTTAGGGGGGACCGCCCCAGATACGCAGTATTTT. Translated, it gives CASSLGGTAPDTQYF. The V call is TRBV11-3, the J call TRBJ2-3, with D possibly called TRBD1 or TRBD2 (5 bases each). Germline V gene lookup returns CDR1 SGHNT and CDR2 YENEEA. Trimming removed 1 base from V and 4 bases from J, with 12 bases in between. The CDR3 is 15 amino acids.

V usage is TRBV18 and J usage is TRBJ1-1; 7 bases map to TRBD1. J gave up 10 bases and V 6 bases, and 14 bases lay outside the gene matches. Germline-derived CDR1 and CDR2 are KGHSH and LQKENI. There are 14 residues in the CDR3. CDR3 DNA sequence: TGTGCCAGCTCTCCAGAGCCGACAGGGCTTTTAGCTTTCTTT. Protein product: CASSPEPTGLLAFF.

This clonotype was observed at least ten times. The chain is built from TRBV7-8 and TRBJ2-5, with a tentative D call TRBD1 (5 bases). With 2 bases removed from V and 9 bases from J, the gap between germline ends came to 13 bases. The CDR3 loop spans 13 amino acids. The germline CDR1 and CDR2 sequences are SGHVS and FQNEAQ. In nucleotides, the CDR3 is TGTGCCAGCAGCTTAAGGGGCCCTGAGGCCCAGTACTTC. This sequence encodes CASSLRGPEAQYF.

The V gene is TRBV15, the J gene TRBJ1-6; the D gene is possibly TRBD1 (5 bases). This CDR3 is built from 13 residues. CDR1 and CDR2 (germline): LNHNV, YYDKDF (reference sequence). V lost 5 bases to trimming and J lost 8 bases, with 10 bases between them. CDR3 loop: CATSPRGDSPLHF. The CDR3 DNA sequence: TGTGCCACCAGCCCGCGGGGCGATTCACCCCTCCACTTT.

The J gene is TRBJ2-1, the V gene TRBV19; 9 nucleotides line up with TRBD1. Germline-derived CDR1 and CDR2 are LNHDA and SQIVND (reference sequence). The CDR3 is 11 amino acids. The trim removed 5 bases at V and 15 bases at J, leaving 5 bases unmatched. The CDR3 loop reads CASSFGTGWFF. CDR3 bases: TGTGCCAGTAGTTTTGGGACAGGGTGGTTCTTC.

The gene calls are TRBV20-1 and TRBJ2-3; D tentatively fits TRBD1 or TRBD2 (5 bases each). V lost 6 bases and J lost 3, with 16 bases in between. The length of the CDR3 is 14 residues. Germline loops: CDR1 DFQATT, CDR2 SNEGSKA (reference sequence). CDR3: CSAPGGWGTDTQYF. CDR3 bases: TGCAGTGCACCCGGAGGTTGGGGGACAGATACGCAGTATTTT.

This clonotype was counted ten times or more. The V gene is TRBV27, the J gene TRBJ1-6; 8 bases match TRBD1. This CDR3 has 13 residues. V lost 9 bases and J lost 6; bases outside the gene matches: 4. Looked up from germline, CDR1 is MNHEY and CDR2 is SMNVEV (reference sequence). The CDR3 loop reads CASRDRPNSPLHF. The CDR3 DNA reads TGTGCCAGTAGGGACAGGCCTAATTCACCCCTCCACTTT.

The gene calls are TRBV7-9 and TRBJ2-1; 11 bases map to TRBD2. Looked up from germline, CDR1 is SEHNR and CDR2 is FQNEAQ (reference sequence). The junction had 3 bases not matched to a gene; V was cut back by 5 bases and J by 6 bases. The CDR3 covers 14 residues. CDR3: CASSASGGINEQFF. The CDR3 coding sequence is TGTGCCAGCAGCGCTAGCGGGGGGATCAATGAGCAGTTCTTC.

V and J are TRBV7-6 and TRBJ1-6; 9 nucleotides agree with TRBD1. Germline loops: CDR1 SGHVS, CDR2 FNYEAQ. The CDR3 spans 14 residues. Trimming cost V 5 bases and J 9 bases; bases outside gene matches: 5. CDR3 nucleotide sequence: TGTGCCAGCAGCACCGGACAGGGGCGTTCACCCCTCCACTTT. Its translation: CASSTGQGRSPLHF. The variable domain in full, completed from reference TRBV7-6 and TRBJ1-6, reads GAGVSQSPRYKVTKRGQDVALRCDPISGHVSLYWYRQALGQGPEFLTYFNYEAQQDKSGLPNDRFSAERPEGSISTLTIQRTEQRDSAMYRCASSTGQGRSPLHFGNGTRLTVT.

There are many counts of this clonotype. The V call is TRBV6-2 or TRBV6-3, the J call TRBJ2-7, with D unresolved. V was trimmed by 0 bases and J by 2 bases, leaving 11 bases between them. This CDR3 comprises 15 residues. Germline CDR1 MNHEY, CDR2 SVGEGT. CDR3 sequence reads: CASSYSAVGAYEQYV. The DNA of the CDR3 is TGTGCCAGCAGTTACTCGGCAGTGGGTGCCTACGAGCAGTACGTC.

The sample holds one count of this clonotype. The genes are TRBV20-1 and TRBJ2-1; 13 nucleotides match TRBD2. CDR1 DFQATT and CDR2 SNEGSKA come from the germline V gene (reference sequence). There are 13 residues in the CDR3. In DNA, the CDR3 is TGCAGCCCGGGGGGACTAGCGGGGAATGAGCAGTTCTTC. Residues: CSPGGLAGNEQFF.

This chain connects TRBV27 to TRBJ2-5; possible D gene TRBD2, 5 bases. CDR3 length: 14 amino acids. V lost 3 bases to trimming and J lost 1 base, with 9 bases between them. The germline gives CDR1 MNHEY, CDR2 SMNVEV (reference sequence). CDR3 sequence: CASSFGVPQETQYF. CDR3 DNA sequence: TGTGCCAGCAGTTTCGGGGTCCCCCAAGAGACCCAGTACTTC.

This clonotype has ten or more counts. This sequence joins TRBV7-2 and TRBJ1-6, with D perhaps TRBD1 (5 bases). The length of the CDR3 is 15 residues. The germline V and J ends were trimmed by 4 bases and 6 bases, with 13 bases remaining between them. Germline CDR1 reads SGHTA; CDR2 reads FQGNSA. CDR3 coding DNA: TGTGCCAGCAGCTGGGGGGGTGGGGGTAATTCACCCCTCCACTTT. Translation gives CASSWGGGGNSPLHF.

This clonotype was seen a handful of times. CDR3 coding DNA: TGTGCCAGCTCACCACACAGGAACACCGGGGAGCTGTTTTTT. This encodes CASSPHRNTGELFF. The chain employs TRBV18 and TRBJ2-2; no clear D gene. Trimming took off 1 base at V and 1 base at J, with 4 bases between the two ends. Per the germline V gene, CDR1 is KGHSH and CDR2 is LQKENI. This CDR3 spans 14 amino acids.

About this clonotype: A much more abundant neighbour one base away suggests this may be a read error. This rearrangement joins TRBV10-3 to TRBJ1-1; TRBD1 is a possible D gene (5 bases). Trimming pared 10 bases from V and 6 bases from J, leaving 18 bases between. The CDR3 length is 13 residues. Germline CDR1 is ENHRY and CDR2 is SYGVKD. The CDR3 loop is CANSPGTHAEAFF. The DNA for the CDR3 is TGTGCCAACAGCCCCGGGACCCACGCTGAAGCTTTCTTT.

This clonotype was seen repeatedly, ten times or more. The rearrangement joins TRBV7-2 to TRBJ2-3; 11 nucleotides line up with TRBD2. The CDR3 contains 17 residues. V lost 1 base to trimming and J lost 6 bases; unmatched junction nucleotides: 9. From germline, CDR1 is SGHTA and CDR2 FQGNSA. CDR3: CASSLVSGGAESDTQYF. The CDR3 bases are TGTGCCAGCAGCTTAGTTAGCGGGGGGGCCGAGTCGGATACGCAGTATTTT.

The gene calls are TRBV7-9 and TRBJ1-4; the D is unclear. The V and J ends lost 1 base and 8 bases respectively, with 14 bases between them. Germline CDR1 and CDR2: SEHNR and FQNEAQ (reference sequence). The CDR3 consists of 15 residues. The CDR3 bases are TGTGCCAGCAGCTTAGGATGGAGAGGGTTCGAAAAACTGTTTTTT. Protein sequence: CASSLGWRGFEKLFF.

This chain links TRBV6-1 with TRBJ2-7; weak D call: TRBD2 (6 bases). Trimming removed 3 bases at V and 6 bases at J, with 9 bases between. The CDR3 runs 12 residues. The germline CDR1 and CDR2 sequences are MNHNS and SASEGT. The DNA for the CDR3 is TGTGCCAGCAGTGATGTGGGGGGCGAGCAGTACTTC. This gives the protein CASSDVGGEQYF.

With regard to this clonotype: The junction shows a germline mismatch at one end, possibly a read error. The chain joins TRBV28 to TRBJ2-3, with D possibly TRBD2 on 5 matching bases. The CDR3 consists of 15 residues. Germline CDR1 is MDHEN and CDR2 is SYDVKM. The CDR3 loop is CASSLSLQGRADLWF. The DNA for the CDR3 is TGTGCCAGCAGTTTAAGCCTTCAAGGGCGGGCCGACTTATGGTTT.

J is TRBJ2-3 and V is TRBV7-6; D is unresolved. The CDR3 length is 15 residues. Germline CDR1 reads SGHVS; CDR2 reads FNYEAQ. V lost 1 base and J 2 bases, leaving 10 bases between the germline ends. The CDR3 here is CASSLVMGTTDTQYF. The CDR3 nucleotides are TGTGCCAGCAGCTTAGTTATGGGCACCACAGATACGCAGTATTTT.

In its sample, this clonotype was seen a few times. The rearrangement links TRBV7-6 to TRBJ2-1; 7 nucleotides agree with TRBD2. Unmatched junction bases numbered 13, after V lost 5 bases and J lost 6 bases. CDR1 is SGHVS and CDR2 is FNYEAQ in the germline V gene. This CDR3 is built from 16 residues. This CDR3 is CASSPYALGGFNEQFF. The CDR3 coding sequence is TGTGCCAGCAGCCCTTACGCTCTGGGGGGGTTCAATGAGCAGTTCTTC.

J is TRBJ1-5 and V is TRBV11-2; no firm D call. Germline V gene data show CDR1 as SGHAT and CDR2 as FQNNGV. The CDR3 loop spans 12 amino acids. V lost 5 bases and J 6 bases, leaving 8 bases between the germline ends. The DNA for the CDR3 is TGTGCCAGCAGCGGGTTCCGTCAGCCCCAGCATTTT. Translated: CASSGFRQPQHF.

This clonotype came up a few times. This sequence joins TRBV7-6 and TRBJ2-1; D unclear. The germline V and J ends were trimmed by 5 bases and 5 bases, with 13 bases remaining between them. The CDR3 spans 14 residues. Germline CDR1 reads SGHVS; CDR2 reads FNYEAQ. The CDR3 DNA is TGTGCCAGCAGCCTCCCAAATAAACACAATGAGCAGTTCTTC. Its translation: CASSLPNKHNEQFF.

This clonotype has more than one count but fewer than ten. V usage is TRBV10-2 and J usage is TRBJ1-6; no clear D gene. Trimming left V 0 bases short and J 7 bases short, with 13 bases between. Per the germline V gene, CDR1 is WSHSY and CDR2 is SAAADI. The CDR3 is 16 amino acids. This CDR3 reads CASSESKDGLNSPLHF. The DNA of the CDR3 is TGCGCCAGCAGTGAGTCGAAGGACGGTCTAAATTCACCCCTCCACTTT.

This clonotype has ten or more counts. The chain is built from TRBV7-2 and TRBJ2-1; D is uncertain. The CDR3 has 15 residues. Per the germline V gene, CDR1 is SGHTA and CDR2 is FQGNSA. Trimming cost V 5 bases and J 5 bases, with 16 bases left between them. The CDR3 spells CASSPGTFINNEQFF. DNA of the CDR3: TGTGCCAGCAGCCCAGGAACCTTCATAAACAATGAGCAGTTCTTC.

Here the CDR3 DNA reads TGTGCCAGCAGCAACTGGGACGGATTAAATCAGCCCCAGCATTTT. Its translation is CASSNWDGLNQPQHF. The gene calls are TRBV12-3 or TRBV12-4 and TRBJ1-5, with D possibly matching TRBD1 (5 bases). The length of the CDR3 is 15 residues. The V and J ends lost 6 bases and 4 bases respectively, with 16 bases between them.

This clonotype was counted only a few times. The CDR3 coding sequence is TGTGCCAGCAGTTACTCGGGCGGGGGCGCTTACAATGAGCAGTTCTTC. This sequence encodes CASSYSGGGAYNEQFF. The rearrangement uses TRBV6-5 and TRBJ2-1; TRBD2 is a possible D gene (7 bases). There are 16 residues in the CDR3. V lost 0 bases and J 4 bases, leaving 13 bases between the germline ends. Germline loops: CDR1 MNHEY, CDR2 SVGAGI.

J is TRBJ2-1 and V is TRBV4-1; 8 bases fit TRBD1. The CDR3 runs 14 residues. CDR1 is MGHRA and CDR2 is YSYEKL in the germline V gene. Trimming cost V 6 bases and J 9 bases; bases outside gene matches: 10. The CDR3 region is CASRLLTGAAEQFF. CDR3 DNA: TGCGCCAGCAGACTCTTGACAGGGGCAGCTGAGCAGTTCTTC.

DNA for the CDR3: TGTGCCAGCAGCTCCCGACTAGCGGGGGGCGGCAATGAGCAGTTCTTC. It specifies CASSSRLAGGGNEQFF. J is TRBJ2-1 and V is TRBV7-4, with 13 bases identical to TRBD2. This CDR3 is built from 16 residues. V trimming: 4 bases; J trimming: 6 bases; junction bases outside the gene matches: 6. Per the germline V gene, CDR1 is SGHVT and CDR2 is SQSDAQ. Supplemented by reference TRBV7-4 and TRBJ2-1, the full variable domain reads GAGVSQSPRYKVAKRGRDVALRCDSISGHVTLYWYRQTLGQGSEVLTYSQSDAQRDKSGRPSGRFSAERPERSVSTLKIQRTEQGDSAVYLCASSSRLAGGGNEQFFGPGTRLTVL.